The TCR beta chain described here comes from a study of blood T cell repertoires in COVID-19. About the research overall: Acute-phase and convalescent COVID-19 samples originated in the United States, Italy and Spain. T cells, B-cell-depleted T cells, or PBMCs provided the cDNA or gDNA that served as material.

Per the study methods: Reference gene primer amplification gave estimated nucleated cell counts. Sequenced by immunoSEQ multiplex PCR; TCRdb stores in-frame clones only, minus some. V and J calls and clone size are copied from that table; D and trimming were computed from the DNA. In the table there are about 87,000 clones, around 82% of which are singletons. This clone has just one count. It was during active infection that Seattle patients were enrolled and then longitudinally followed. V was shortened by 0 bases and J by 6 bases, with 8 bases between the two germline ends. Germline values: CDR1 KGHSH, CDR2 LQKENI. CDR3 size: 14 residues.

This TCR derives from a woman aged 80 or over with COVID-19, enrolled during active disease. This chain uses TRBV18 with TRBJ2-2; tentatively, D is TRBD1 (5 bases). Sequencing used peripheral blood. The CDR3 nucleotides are TGTGCCAGCTCACCACCGCTCAGGGCCGGGGAGCTGTTTTTT. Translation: CASSPPLRAGELFF.